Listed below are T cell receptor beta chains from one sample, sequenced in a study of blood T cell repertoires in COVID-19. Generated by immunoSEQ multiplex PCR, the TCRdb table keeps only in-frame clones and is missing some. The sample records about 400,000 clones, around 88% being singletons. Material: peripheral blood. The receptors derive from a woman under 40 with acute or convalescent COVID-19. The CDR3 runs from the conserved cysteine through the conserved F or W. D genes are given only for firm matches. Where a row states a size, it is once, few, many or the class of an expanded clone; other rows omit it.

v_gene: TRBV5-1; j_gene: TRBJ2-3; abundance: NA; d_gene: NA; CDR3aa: CASSSSSARTDTQYF; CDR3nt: TGCGCCAGCAGCTCCTCTAGCGCTCGCACAGATACGCAGTATTTT
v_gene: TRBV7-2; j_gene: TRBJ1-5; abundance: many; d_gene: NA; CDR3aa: CASSLEHNQPQHF; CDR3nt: TGTGCCAGCAGCTTAGAGCACAATCAGCCCCAGCATTTT
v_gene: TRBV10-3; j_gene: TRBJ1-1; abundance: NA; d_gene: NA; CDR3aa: CAISAGVNTEAFF; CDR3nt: TGTGCCATCAGTGCAGGGGTGAACACTGAAGCTTTCTTT
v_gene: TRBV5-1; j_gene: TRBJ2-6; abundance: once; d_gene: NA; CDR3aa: CASSTDSSGANVLTF; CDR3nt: TGCGCCAGCAGCACCGACAGCTCTGGGGCCAACGTCCTGACTTTC
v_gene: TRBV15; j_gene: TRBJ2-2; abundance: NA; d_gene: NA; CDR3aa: CATATSVSGELFF; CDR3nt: TGTGCCACTGCAACATCAGTATCCGGGGAGCTGTTTTTT
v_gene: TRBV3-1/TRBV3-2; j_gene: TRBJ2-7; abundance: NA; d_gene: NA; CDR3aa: CASSQGGRGLSSYEQYF; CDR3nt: TGTGCCAGCAGCCAAGGGGGGCGAGGGCTGAGCTCCTACGAGCAGTACTTC
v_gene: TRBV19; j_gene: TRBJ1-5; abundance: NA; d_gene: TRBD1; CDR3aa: CASKYGTGDQPQHF; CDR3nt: TGTGCCAGTAAATACGGGACAGGGGATCAGCCCCAGCATTTT
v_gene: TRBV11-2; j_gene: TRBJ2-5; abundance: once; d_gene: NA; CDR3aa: CASSFYRAIQETQYF; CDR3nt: TGTGCCAGCAGCTTCTACAGGGCGATCCAAGAGACCCAGTACTTC
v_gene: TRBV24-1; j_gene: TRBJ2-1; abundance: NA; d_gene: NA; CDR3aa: CATSDPLTGSYNEQFF; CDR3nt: TGTGCCACCAGTGATCCCCTAACCGGCTCCTACAATGAGCAGTTCTTC
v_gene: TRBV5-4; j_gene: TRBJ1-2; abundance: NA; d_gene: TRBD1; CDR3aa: CASSLPGQGPKGYTF; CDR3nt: TGTGCCAGCAGCCTACCGGGACAGGGACCCAAGGGCTACACCTTC
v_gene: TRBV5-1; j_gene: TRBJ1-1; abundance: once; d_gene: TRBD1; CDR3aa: CASSLGQGETEAFF; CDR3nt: TGCGCCAGCAGCCTGGGACAGGGGGAGACTGAAGCTTTCTTT